This T cell receptor (beta chain) was sequenced during a study of blood T cells in healthy people across ages. The CDR3 length is 14 residues. J was trimmed by 9 bases and V by 3 bases; bases with no gene match: 10. Germline loops: CDR1 DFQATT, CDR2 SNEGSKA (reference sequence). Comments on this clonotype: The antigen remains undetermined.

Study findings and constraints: Naive and antigen-experienced cells could not be conclusively compared, given unsorted PBMCs.

Primers used in a second PCR of roughly 6 to 12 cycles were a sample-barcoded 5' primer and a J-beta primer mix. Each CDR3 protein is one row after TCRdb ran MiXCR on the 5' RACE reads. The table lists around 500,000 distinct CDR3 sequences, 45% to 55% of them singletons. The clonotype originates from a man at least 80 years old in good health. The chain employs TRBV20-1 and TRBJ1-4; the match to TRBD1 covers 7 bases. Sequenced: blood. The CDR3, as DNA: TGCAGTGCTAGGGGGGACAGCATTGGGAAAAAACTGTTTTTT. It is translated as CSARGDSIGKKLFF.